Sequencing of this T cell receptor (beta chain) was carried out in a study of T cell responses to AZD1222 COVID-19 vaccine. Generated by immunoSEQ multiplex PCR, the TCRdb table keeps only in-frame clones and is missing some. The top ten clones hold approximately 16% of a sample with some 98,000 clones, more than 70% of them seen once. Concerning this clone itself: The antigen is undetermined.

The CDR3 has 14 residues. The V end lost 2 bases, the J end lost 4 bases, and 10 bases lay between the germline ends. Germline V gene sequence: CDR1 MGHRA, CDR2 YSYEKL. The study pooled second doses at about 4 or about 12 weeks. Findings and caveats of the study: The reported proportion of spike-specific TCRs targeting unmutated variant regions was nearly half. It was only 6 or 7 AZD1222 recipients who were seropositive at baseline. None of the repertoires were sampled until the peak T cell response had passed.

This sequence was found in an adult who received the AZD1222 COVID-19 vaccine. This chain connects TRBV4-1 to TRBJ2-3, with D tentatively TRBD2 (6 bases). Here the sequenced sample was peripheral blood, taken 28 days after the second AZD1222 dose. CDR3 amino acids: CASSQIRLADTQYF. Here the CDR3 DNA reads TGCGCCAGCAGCCAAATCAGACTAGCAGATACGCAGTATTTT.